This T cell receptor beta chain emerged from a study of OX40 agonist ivuxolimab in advanced cancers. Produced via immunoSEQ multiplex PCR; TCRdb's table is partial and in-frame only. The sample holds 20,000 to 30,000 clones, 83% seen once. This sequence originates from an adult with an advanced solid tumor such as melanoma, head and neck, liver or kidney cancer. Sample: CD4+ or CD8+ T cells sorted from blood, taken in a trial of the OX40 agonist ivuxolimab.

CDR3 DNA sequence: TGTGCCAGCAGCAGCCTGACGGGGCTGGGGCGAGAGACCCAGTACTTC. Protein: CASSSLTGLGRETQYF. The V call is TRBV7-8, the J call TRBJ2-5; the D call may be TRBD1 or TRBD2 (5 bases each). From germline, CDR1 is SGHVS and CDR2 FQNEAQ. Trimming pared 5 bases from V and 4 bases from J, leaving 20 bases between. The CDR3 runs to 16 residues.